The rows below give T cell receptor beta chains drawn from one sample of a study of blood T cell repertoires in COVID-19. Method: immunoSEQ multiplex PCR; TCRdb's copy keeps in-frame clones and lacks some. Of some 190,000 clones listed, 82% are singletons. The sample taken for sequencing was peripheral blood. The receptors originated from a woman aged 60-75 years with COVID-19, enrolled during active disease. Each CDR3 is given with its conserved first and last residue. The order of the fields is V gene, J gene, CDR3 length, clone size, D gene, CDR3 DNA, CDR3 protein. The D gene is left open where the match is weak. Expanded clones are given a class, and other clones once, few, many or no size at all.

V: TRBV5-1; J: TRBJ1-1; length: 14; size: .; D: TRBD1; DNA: TGCGCCAGCAGCTGGACAGGGGGCAGTACTGAAGCTTTCTTT; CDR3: CASSWTGGSTEAFF
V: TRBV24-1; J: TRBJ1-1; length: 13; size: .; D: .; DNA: TGTGCCACCAGTGATCGTACGGACACTGAAGCTTTCTTT; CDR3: CATSDRTDTEAFF
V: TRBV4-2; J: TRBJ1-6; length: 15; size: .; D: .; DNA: TGTGCCAGCAGCCAAGTTGCCCGGGAGAATTCACCCCTCCACTTT; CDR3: CASSQVARENSPLHF
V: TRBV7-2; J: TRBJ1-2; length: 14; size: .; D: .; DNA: TGTGCCAGCAGCTTAATGGTCCAGGGTGGTGGCTACACCTTC; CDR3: CASSLMVQGGGYTF
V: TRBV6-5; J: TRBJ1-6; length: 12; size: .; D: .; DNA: TGTGCCAGCAGTTATCCAGGGTCACCCCTCCACTTT; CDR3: CASSYPGSPLHF
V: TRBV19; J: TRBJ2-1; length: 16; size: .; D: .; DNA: TGTGCCAGTAGCCGCATCCGGGAGAGCTCCTACAATGAGCAGTTCTTC; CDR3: CASSRIRESSYNEQFF
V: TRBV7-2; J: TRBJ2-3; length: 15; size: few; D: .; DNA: TGTGCCAGCATGAGGGTGAGCACTAGCACAGATACGCAGTATTTT; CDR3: CASMRVSTSTDTQYF
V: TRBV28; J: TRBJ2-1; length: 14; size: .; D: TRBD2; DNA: TGTGCCAGCAGGAAACTAGCGGCCCTAGGGTGGCAGTTCTTC; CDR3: CASRKLAALGWQFF
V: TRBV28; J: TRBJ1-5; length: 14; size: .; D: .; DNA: TGTGCCAGCAGACCTCGGGGCCGCGGGGGGCCCCAGCATTTT; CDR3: CASRPRGRGGPQHF
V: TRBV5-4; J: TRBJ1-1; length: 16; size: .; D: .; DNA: TGTGCCAGCAGCTCTATATCGCCCTTAACGAACACTGAAGCTTTCTTT; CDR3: CASSSISPLTNTEAFF
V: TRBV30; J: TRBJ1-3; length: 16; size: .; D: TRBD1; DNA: TGTGCCTGGACCGGCGGACAGGGCGATTATGGAAACACCATATATTTT; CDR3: CAWTGGQGDYGNTIYF
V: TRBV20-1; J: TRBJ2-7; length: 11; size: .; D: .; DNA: TGCAGTGCGGGCCTTACCTACGAGCAGTACTTC; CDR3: CSAGLTYEQYF
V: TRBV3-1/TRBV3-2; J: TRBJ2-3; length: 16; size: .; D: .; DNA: TGTGCCAGCAGCACCAAAACGACTAGGTACACAGATACGCAGTATTTT; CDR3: CASSTKTTRYTDTQYF
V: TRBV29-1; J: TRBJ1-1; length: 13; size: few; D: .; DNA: TGCAGCGTCCAGCCGGGCGGGGGCACTGAAGCTTTCTTT; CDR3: CSVQPGGGTEAFF
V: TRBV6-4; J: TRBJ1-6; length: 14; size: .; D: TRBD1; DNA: TGTGCCAGCAGTGAGGGGACAGAGGATTCACCCCTCCACTTT; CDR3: CASSEGTEDSPLHF
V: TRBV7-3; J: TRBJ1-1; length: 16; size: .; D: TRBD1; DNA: TGTGCCAGCAGCTCCGGCGGACAGGGGGCGCTCACTGAAGCTTTCTTT; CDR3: CASSSGGQGALTEAFF
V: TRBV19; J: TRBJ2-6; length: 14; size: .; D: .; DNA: TGTGCCAGTAGTATCAGCTCTGGGGCCAACGTCCTGACTTTC; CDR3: CASSISSGANVLTF
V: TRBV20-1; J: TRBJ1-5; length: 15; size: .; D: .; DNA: TGCAGTGCTAGTGAGAAAAACAGGGGCAATCAGCCCCAGCATTTT; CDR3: CSASEKNRGNQPQHF
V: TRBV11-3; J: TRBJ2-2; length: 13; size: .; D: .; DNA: TGTGCCAGCAGCTTAGAAGGAGGCGGGGAGCTGTTTTTT; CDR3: CASSLEGGGELFF
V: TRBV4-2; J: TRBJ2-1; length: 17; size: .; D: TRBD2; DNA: TGTGCCAGCAGCCTTAAGCTCCTCGCGGGGGGGCACAATGAGCAGTTCTTC; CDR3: CASSLKLLAGGHNEQFF
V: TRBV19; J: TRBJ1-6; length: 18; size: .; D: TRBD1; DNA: TGTGCCAGTAGTTCGGGACAGGGGGCTGGATCCTATAATTCACCCCTCCACTTT; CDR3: CASSSGQGAGSYNSPLHF
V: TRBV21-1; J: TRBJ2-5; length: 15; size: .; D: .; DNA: TGTGCCAGCAGCCCAGGGACAGGGAACCAAGAGACCCAGTACTTC; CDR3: CASSPGTGNQETQYF
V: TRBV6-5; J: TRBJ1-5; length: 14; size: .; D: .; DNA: TGTGCCAGCAGCCTTAAACAGGGCAATCAGCCCCAGCATTTT; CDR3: CASSLKQGNQPQHF
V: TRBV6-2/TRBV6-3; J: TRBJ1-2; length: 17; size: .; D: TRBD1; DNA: TGTGCCAGCAGTTACTCGATAGCCGCCGGGACAGGGAAAGGCTACACCTTC; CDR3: CASSYSIAAGTGKGYTF
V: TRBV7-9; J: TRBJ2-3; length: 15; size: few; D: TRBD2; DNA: TGTGCCAGCAGCTTAGCGACTAGCGGCACAGATACGCAGTATTTT; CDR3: CASSLATSGTDTQYF
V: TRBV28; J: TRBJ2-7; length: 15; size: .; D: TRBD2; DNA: TGTGCCAGCAGTTCACCTAGCGGGAGCGGTTACGAGCAGTACTTC; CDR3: CASSSPSGSGYEQYF
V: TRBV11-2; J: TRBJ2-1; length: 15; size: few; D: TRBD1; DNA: TGTGCCAGCAGCTTAGGGACAGGGGGCCACAATGAGCAGTTCTTC; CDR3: CASSLGTGGHNEQFF
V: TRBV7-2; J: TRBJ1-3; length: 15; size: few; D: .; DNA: TGTGCCAGCAGCCTGAGGCAGGGTGAGGGAAACACCATATATTTT; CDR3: CASSLRQGEGNTIYF
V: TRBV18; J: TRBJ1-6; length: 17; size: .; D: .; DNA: TGTGCCAGCTCACCCATACTAAGTAGCTCCTATAATTCACCCCTCCACTTT; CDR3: CASSPILSSSYNSPLHF
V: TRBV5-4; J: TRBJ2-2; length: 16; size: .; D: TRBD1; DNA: TGTGCCAGCAGCCCAGGGGGCGCCGGGAACACCGGGGAGCTGTTTTTT; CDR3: CASSPGGAGNTGELFF
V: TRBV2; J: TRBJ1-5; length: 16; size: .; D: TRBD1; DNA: TGTGCCAGCAGTGAAATTGAGACAGGGGCCCGTCTGCCCCAGCATTTT; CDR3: CASSEIETGARLPQHF
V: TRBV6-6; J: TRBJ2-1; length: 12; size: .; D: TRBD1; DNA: TGTGCCAGCCGCTGGAAGACAGGGATTCAGTTCTTC; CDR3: CASRWKTGIQFF
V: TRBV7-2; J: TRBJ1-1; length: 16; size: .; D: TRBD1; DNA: TGTGCCAGCAGAAAACATACGACAGGGGGCGGCACTGAAGCTTTCTTT; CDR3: CASRKHTTGGGTEAFF
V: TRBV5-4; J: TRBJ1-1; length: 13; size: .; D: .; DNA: TGTGCCACAACTCAACCAGGGCGGACTGAAGCTTTCTTT; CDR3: CATTQPGRTEAFF
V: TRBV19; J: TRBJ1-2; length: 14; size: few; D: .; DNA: TGTGCCAGTACGCGACAGTCATCTAACTATGGCTACACCTTC; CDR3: CASTRQSSNYGYTF
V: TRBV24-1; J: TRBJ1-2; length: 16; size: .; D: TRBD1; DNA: TGTGCCACCAGTGATTTTGGACAGGGACGAAACTATGGCTACACCTTC; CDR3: CATSDFGQGRNYGYTF
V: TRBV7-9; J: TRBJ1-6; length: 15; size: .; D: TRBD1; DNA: TGTGCCAGCAGCTTAGTCGGACAGGGAGATTCACCCCTCCACTTT; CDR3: CASSLVGQGDSPLHF
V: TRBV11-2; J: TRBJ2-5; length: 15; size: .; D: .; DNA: TGTGCCAGCAGCTCTCCCTTCCGCAGGGGTGAGACCCAGTACTTC; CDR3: CASSSPFRRGETQYF
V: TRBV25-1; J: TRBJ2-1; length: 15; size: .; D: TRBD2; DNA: TGTGCCAGCACTGGGGCTAGCGGAGAGTACAATGAGCAGTTCTTC; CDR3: CASTGASGEYNEQFF
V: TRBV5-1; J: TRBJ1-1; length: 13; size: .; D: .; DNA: TGCGCCAGCAGCGTTACGGGTCTCACTGAAGCTTTCTTT; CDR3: CASSVTGLTEAFF
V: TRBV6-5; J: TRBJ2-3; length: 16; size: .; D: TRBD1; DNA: TGTGCCAGCAGTTCCCCGAGGACAGGGGGCGCAGATACGCAGTATTTT; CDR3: CASSSPRTGGADTQYF
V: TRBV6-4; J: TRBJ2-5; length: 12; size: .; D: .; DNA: TGTGCCAGCAGTGATGATGGGCCAGGGGGGAACTTC; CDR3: CASSDDGPGGNF
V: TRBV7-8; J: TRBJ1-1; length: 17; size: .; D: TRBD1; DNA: TGTGCCAGCAGCTTACGTACAGGGGTAGCAATGAACACTGAAGCTTTCTTT; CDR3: CASSLRTGVAMNTEAFF
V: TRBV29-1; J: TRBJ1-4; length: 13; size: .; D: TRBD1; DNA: TGCAGCGTTCTACAGGGGTGGAATGAAAAACTGTTTTTT; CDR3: CSVLQGWNEKLFF
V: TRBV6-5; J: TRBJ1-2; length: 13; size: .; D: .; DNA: TGTGCCAGCAGTTACCAGGGTGCGACTGGCTACACCTTC; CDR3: CASSYQGATGYTF